The next 25 T cell receptor beta chains were all read from a single sample in a study of siplizumab effects on memory and regulatory T cells. Clones were sequenced by immunoSEQ multiplex PCR, and TCRdb holds only the in-frame ones, with some missing. The repertoire holds about 50,000 clones, over 90% seen once, with about a sixth in the top ten. Material for sequencing was CD8+ T cells sorted from blood. The receptors stem from a human donor in good health.

This chain links TRBV4-2 with TRBJ2-5; no clear D. The CDR3 has 13 amino acids. Trimming removed 4 bases at V and 5 bases at J, with 11 bases between. Germline V lookup: CDR1 LGHNA, CDR2 YNFKEQ. The CDR3 DNA reads as TGTGCCAGCAGCCGAGAACTGAGGGAGACCCAGTACTTC. It translates to CASSRELRETQYF.

The gene calls are TRBV28 and TRBJ1-4; a weak D match, TRBD1 (6 bases). This CDR3 has 15 residues. The germline V gene has CDR1 MDHEN and CDR2 SYDVKM. Deletions cut 2 bases from V and 4 bases from J, with 11 bases between. The CDR3 region has the DNA TGTGCCAGCAGTTTAGGGGGGGCTAGTAATGAAAAACTGTTTTTT. This codes for CASSLGGASNEKLFF.

The rearrangement links TRBV11-2 to TRBJ2-1; TRBD2 agrees at 13 bases. Germline V gene sequence: CDR1 SGHAT, CDR2 FQNNGV. Trimming at V came to 5 bases and at J to 6 bases, leaving 4 bases not matched to a gene. This CDR3 region has 15 residues. The CDR3 loop is CASSPGLAGINEQFF. CDR3 bases: TGTGCCAGCAGCCCGGGACTAGCGGGGATCAATGAGCAGTTCTTC. The full variable domain, in which reference TRBV11-2 and TRBJ2-1 provide the parts outside the CDR3, is EAGVAQSPRYKIIEKRQSVAFWCNPISGHATLYWYQQILGQGPKLLIQFQNNGVVDDSQLPKDRFSAERLKGVDSTLKIQPAKLEDSAVYLCASSPGLAGINEQFFGPGTRLTVL.

This clone showed up just once. The chain carries TRBV5-4 and TRBJ1-5, with D uncertain. Germline loops: CDR1 SGHNT, CDR2 YYREEE (reference sequence). The V end lost 0 bases, the J end lost 5 bases, and 6 bases lay between the germline ends. CDR3 size: 13 residues. The CDR3 nucleotides are TGTGCCAGCAGCTTGGACAGCTATCAGCCCCAGCATTTT. As protein: CASSLDSYQPQHF.

This sequence joins TRBV2 and TRBJ1-1; possibly TRBD1 for D (6 bases). Germline V gives CDR1 SNHLY, CDR2 FYNNEI. Between the trimmed V and J ends, which lost 7 bases and 2 bases, there was a span of 17 bases. The CDR3 extends over 15 amino acids. CDR3 sequence: CASMLGQSTNTEAFF. The CDR3 DNA sequence: TGTGCCAGCATGCTTGGACAGTCTACTAACACTGAAGCTTTCTTT.

This rearrangement joins TRBV11-2 to TRBJ2-5, with TRBD1 identical over 7 bases. J was trimmed by 5 bases and V by 7 bases; bases with no gene match: 16. The CDR3 has 16 residues. Germline CDR1 is SGHAT and CDR2 is FQNNGV. The CDR3, as DNA: TGTGCCAGCATACGGACAGGAGGCTGGGTTCGGGAGACCCAGTACTTC. Protein: CASIRTGGWVRETQYF.

The rearrangement links TRBV7-5 to TRBJ1-1. TRBV7-5 is a listed pseudogene. This CDR3 region has 8 residues. CDR3 DNA sequence: TGTGTCGAGGATCAAGCTTTCTTT. Its translation is CVEDQAFF.

This chain uses TRBV2 with TRBJ2-7; D not certain. The germline V gene has CDR1 SNHLY and CDR2 FYNNEI. This CDR3 is built from 14 residues. The V gene lost 8 bases and the J gene lost 4 bases, with 18 bases spanning the gap. The CDR3 nucleotides are TGTGCCAGCGGTGGGTATCTTAACTTATACGAGCAGTACTTC. Protein product: CASGGYLNLYEQYF.

The gene calls are TRBV2 and TRBJ2-1, with D uncertain. Trimming removed 6 bases from V and 8 bases from J, with 14 bases in between. CDR3 size: 13 residues. The germline V gene has CDR1 SNHLY and CDR2 FYNNEI. The CDR3 loop reads CASSVFPSYEQFF. The CDR3 coding sequence is TGTGCCAGCAGCGTCTTCCCATCCTATGAGCAGTTCTTC.

The rearrangement links TRBV13 to TRBJ2-5; 10 positions agree with TRBD1. Gene TRBJ2-7 matches the end of the DNA better, so the J call may be wrong. Per germline, CDR1 PRHDT and CDR2 FYEKMQ (reference sequence). The CDR3 extends over 17 amino acids. CDR3 sequence: CASSPNSGTGARDEQYF. For the CDR3, the DNA is TGTGCCAGCAGCCCCAACAGTGGGACAGGGGCTCGGGACGAGCAGTACTTC.

The chain links TRBV7-9 to TRBJ1-1, with TRBD1 matching over 7 bases. The germline V gene encodes CDR1 SEHNR and CDR2 FQNEAQ (reference sequence). Losses at the gene ends were 3 bases for V and 7 bases for J; bases not matched to a gene: 11. CDR3 size: 15 residues. This CDR3 reads CASSLDLDRAYEAFF. CDR3 coding DNA: TGTGCCAGCAGCTTGGATCTCGACAGGGCATATGAAGCTTTCTTT.

CDR3 nucleotides: TGTGCCAGTAGTCCCGTCGACCGGGAGGTCAGTGAGCAGTTCTTC. It encodes CASSPVDREVSEQFF. The gene calls are TRBV19 and TRBJ2-1; 7 bases are shared with TRBD2. The CDR3 has 15 amino acids. The germline V gene has CDR1 LNHDA and CDR2 SQIVND (reference sequence). The V gene end was trimmed by 5 bases and the J gene end by 9 bases; junction bases not matched to a gene: 13.

This chain connects TRBV11-2 to TRBJ1-2, with D unresolved. The CDR3 spans 12 residues. The germline V gene encodes CDR1 SGHAT and CDR2 FQNNGV. Trimming removed 1 base from V and 7 bases from J, with 7 bases in between. CDR3 in amino acids: CASSLVGSGYTF. In DNA form, the CDR3 reads TGTGCCAGCAGCTTAGTTGGTAGTGGCTACACCTTC. Combining the CDR3 with reference TRBV11-2 and TRBJ1-2 gives the whole variable domain EAGVAQSPRYKIIEKRQSVAFWCNPISGHATLYWYQQILGQGPKLLIQFQNNGVVDDSQLPKDRFSAERLKGVDSTLKIQPAKLEDSAVYLCASSLVGSGYTFGSGTRLTVV.

CDR3 sequence: CASSQIKGFMNTEAFF. CDR3 bases: TGTGCCAGCAGCCAAATCAAAGGGTTCATGAACACTGAAGCTTTCTTT. The V and J genes are TRBV14 and TRBJ1-1, with no clear D. V lost 2 bases and J lost 0, with 13 bases in between. Germline V gene data show CDR1 as SGHDN and CDR2 as FVKESK. This CDR3 is built from 16 residues.

The chain recombines TRBV28 with TRBJ2-1; maybe TRBD2 (8 bases). Germline CDR1 reads MDHEN; CDR2 reads SYDVKM. The germline V and J ends were trimmed by 1 base and 5 bases, with 21 bases remaining between them. The CDR3 totals 18 residues. This chain's CDR3 is CASSLYRGSTSGNNEQFF. For the CDR3, the DNA is TGTGCCAGCAGTTTATACAGGGGAAGTACTAGCGGAAACAATGAGCAGTTCTTC. The full variable domain, in which reference TRBV28 and TRBJ2-1 provide the parts outside the CDR3, is DVKVTQSSRYLVKRTGEKVFLECVQDMDHENMFWYRQDPGLGLRLIYFSYDVKMKEKGDIPEGYSVSREKKERFSLILESASTNQTSMYLCASSLYRGSTSGNNEQFFGPGTRLTVL.

The genes are TRBV7-8 and TRBJ2-7; 7 nucleotides match TRBD2. This CDR3 region has 14 residues. Germline V CDR1 and CDR2: SGHVS, FQNEAQ. Germline trimming cut 3 bases from V and 3 bases from J; bases unmatched to any gene: 5. As DNA, the CDR3 is TGTGCCAGCAGCTTTCCCGGGACTAACTACGAGCAGTACTTC. Residues: CASSFPGTNYEQYF.

The chain recombines TRBV30 with TRBJ1-5, with a tentative D call TRBD1 (5 bases). This CDR3 region has 13 residues. V was pared by 1 base and J by 3 bases, with 7 bases between. The germline V gene has CDR1 GTSNPN and CDR2 SVGIG (reference sequence). The CDR3 loop is CAWSEGYNQPQHF. The CDR3 DNA follows: TGTGCCTGGAGTGAGGGGTACAATCAGCCCCAGCATTTT.

The V and J genes are TRBV5-1 and TRBJ2-5; 7 bases fit TRBD1. Trimming took 1 base from V and 0 from J; bases not matched to a gene: 3. This CDR3 is 15 amino acids long. The germline gives CDR1 SGHRS, CDR2 YFSETQ. CDR3: CASSLPQGDQETQYF. DNA of the CDR3: TGCGCCAGCAGCTTGCCTCAGGGGGACCAAGAGACCCAGTACTTC. The full variable domain, in which reference TRBV5-1 and TRBJ2-5 provide the parts outside the CDR3, is KAGVTQTPRYLIKTRGQQVTLSCSPISGHRSVSWYQQTPGQGLQFLFEYFSETQRNKGNFPGRFSGRQFSNSRSEMNVSTLELGDSALYLCASSLPQGDQETQYFGPGTRLLVL.

The chain links TRBV19 to TRBJ2-7; D may be TRBD2 (5 bases). CDR1 LNHDA and CDR2 SQIVND come from the germline V gene (reference sequence). Trimming removed 1 base from V and 5 bases from J, with 6 bases in between. CDR3 length: 12 amino acids. The CDR3 sequence: CASSIGGNEQYF. CDR3 bases: TGTGCCAGTAGTATAGGAGGGAACGAGCAGTACTTC.

This chain connects TRBV7-3 to TRBJ2-1; 13 bases fit TRBD2. Germline lookup yields CDR1 SGHTA and CDR2 FQGTGA. The CDR3 extends over 15 amino acids. J lost 9 bases, V lost 5 bases, and 7 bases had no gene match. The CDR3 spells CASSAGLAGRGEQFF. CDR3 nucleotides: TGTGCCAGCAGCGCGGGACTAGCGGGACGGGGTGAGCAGTTCTTC. Full variable domain (outside the CDR3, taken from reference TRBV7-3 and TRBJ2-1): GAGVSQTPSNKVTEKGKYVELRCDPISGHTALYWYRQSLGQGPEFLIYFQGTGAADDSGLPNDRFFAVRPEGSVSTLKIQRTERGDSAVYLCASSAGLAGRGEQFFGPGTRLTVL.

The rearrangement uses TRBV7-9 and TRBJ1-2, with D possibly matching TRBD1 (6 bases). The CDR3 extends over 15 amino acids. Germline-derived CDR1 and CDR2 are SEHNR and FQNEAQ (reference sequence). The V and J ends lost 4 bases and 5 bases respectively, with 17 bases between them. CDR3 in amino acids: CASSYPGQRVYGYTF. The CDR3 DNA sequence: TGTGCCAGCAGCTACCCCGGACAGCGAGTATATGGCTACACCTTC.

The chain couples TRBV6-5 to TRBJ1-1, with a possible D match to TRBD1 (5 bases). The germline V gene has CDR1 MNHEY and CDR2 SVGAGI. This CDR3 contains 13 residues. Trimming cost V 5 bases and J 1 base, with 8 bases left between them. CDR3 protein: CASSPGGNTEAFF. Here the CDR3 DNA reads TGTGCCAGCAGTCCGGGGGGGAACACTGAAGCTTTCTTT.

This chain connects TRBV9 to TRBJ2-1; D uncertain. The CDR3 contains 11 residues. The germline gives CDR1 SGDLS, CDR2 YYNGEE. Trimming removed 4 bases from V and 4 bases from J, with 3 bases in between. The CDR3 protein is CASSIYNEQFF. CDR3 nucleotide sequence: TGTGCCAGCAGCATTTACAATGAGCAGTTCTTC.

The chain employs TRBV30 and TRBJ2-3; 7 bases align to TRBD2. Per germline, CDR1 GTSNPN and CDR2 SVGIG (reference sequence). Trimming cost V 5 bases and J 7 bases; bases outside gene matches: 12. The CDR3 consists of 14 residues. The CDR3 loop is CAWWERREDYTQYF. The CDR3 coding sequence is TGTGCCTGGTGGGAAAGACGGGAGGATTATACGCAGTATTTT.

This clone was picked up one time. The genes are TRBV28 and TRBJ2-5; D is undetermined. The CDR3 loop spans 12 amino acids. Germline values: CDR1 MDHEN, CDR2 SYDVKM. V lost 6 bases and J lost 5, with 10 bases in between. The CDR3 loop reads CASSYPGETQYF. DNA of the CDR3: TGTGCCAGCAGCTACCCCGGGGAGACCCAGTACTTC. Looking up the rest from reference TRBV28 and TRBJ2-5 gives the full variable domain: DVKVTQSSRYLVKRTGEKVFLECVQDMDHENMFWYRQDPGLGLRLIYFSYDVKMKEKGDIPEGYSVSREKKERFSLILESASTNQTSMYLCASSYPGETQYFGPGTRLLVL.